This T cell receptor beta chain appears in the sequencing data of a study of blood T cell repertoires in COVID-19. This clone was counted a few times. The CDR3 sequence is 17 residues long. The germline V gene encodes CDR1 SEHNR and CDR2 FQNEAQ (reference sequence). Losses at the gene ends were 5 bases for V and 7 bases for J; bases not matched to a gene: 19. Measured with immunoSEQ multiplex PCR; TCRdb has only the in-frame clones, and not every one. This table holds 200,000 to 250,000 clones, 85% found once. The source is a woman between 70 and 85 years old with COVID-19, enrolled during active disease. Sequenced sample: peripheral blood. This chain links TRBV7-9 with TRBJ2-7, with 8 bases aligning to TRBD1. CDR3: CASSPLPRGTGLSEQYF. The DNA for the CDR3 is TGTGCCAGCAGCCCACTCCCTCGGGGGACAGGCCTTAGTGAGCAGTACTTC.